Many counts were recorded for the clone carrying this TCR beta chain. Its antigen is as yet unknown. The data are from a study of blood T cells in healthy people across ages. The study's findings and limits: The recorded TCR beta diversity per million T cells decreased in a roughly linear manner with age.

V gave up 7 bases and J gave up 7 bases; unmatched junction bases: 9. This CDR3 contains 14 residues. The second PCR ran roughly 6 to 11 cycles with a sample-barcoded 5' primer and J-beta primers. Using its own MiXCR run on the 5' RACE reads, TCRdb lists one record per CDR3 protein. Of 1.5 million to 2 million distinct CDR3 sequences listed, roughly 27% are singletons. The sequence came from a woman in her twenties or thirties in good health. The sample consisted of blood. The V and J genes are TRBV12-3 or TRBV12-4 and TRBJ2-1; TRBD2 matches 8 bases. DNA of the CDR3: TGTGCCAGCACCAGCACTAGCGGATCGAATGAGCAGTTCTTC. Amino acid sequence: CASTSTSGSNEQFF.